A selection of T cell receptor beta chains follows, all from one sample in a study of circulating CD8 cells and anti-PD-1 response in melanoma. TCRdb reanalysed the reads using MiXCR and keeps one entry per CDR3 protein. The sample yields 500 to 650 distinct CDR3 sequences, approximately 6.7% seen once. Sequencing used CD8+ T cells from PBMCs, obtained at baseline or after one month of anti-PD-1 therapy (not recorded which). These receptors were obtained from a human donor with melanoma. Each CDR3 is given with its conserved first and last residue. Fields, in order: clone size, D gene, J gene, V gene, CDR3 DNA, CDR3 protein. The D gene is left open where the match is weak. Rows give clone size only sometimes, using once, few, many, or a class for an expanded clone.

abundance: NA; d_gene: NA; j_gene: TRBJ2-7; v_gene: TRBV5-6; CDR3nt: TGTGCCAGCACCCAGGGCTCCTACGAGCAGTACTTC; CDR3aa: CASTQGSYEQYF
abundance: medium-sized; d_gene: NA; j_gene: TRBJ1-2; v_gene: TRBV20-1; CDR3nt: TGCAGTGCTGGGGGGGTAGGGACCGGCTACACCTTC; CDR3aa: CSAGGVGTGYTF
abundance: medium-sized; d_gene: NA; j_gene: TRBJ2-3; v_gene: TRBV6-5; CDR3nt: TGTGCCAGCAGAAGGGGGTCCACAGATACGCAGTATTTT; CDR3aa: CASRRGSTDTQYF
abundance: large; d_gene: NA; j_gene: TRBJ2-1; v_gene: TRBV2; CDR3nt: TGTGCCAGCAGTGCGGGGGCGCTTTATGAGCAGTTCTTC; CDR3aa: CASSAGALYEQFF
abundance: large; d_gene: NA; j_gene: TRBJ2-1; v_gene: TRBV20-1; CDR3nt: TGCAGTGCTAGAGAGCGAGGGGCCTATGAGCAGTTCTTC; CDR3aa: CSARERGAYEQFF
abundance: medium-sized; d_gene: NA; j_gene: TRBJ2-3; v_gene: TRBV19; CDR3nt: TGTGCCAGTAGTAGCGGGCCCATAGAAGATACGCAGTATTTT; CDR3aa: CASSSGPIEDTQYF
abundance: large; d_gene: NA; j_gene: TRBJ1-1; v_gene: TRBV20-1; CDR3nt: TGCAGTGCTAGAGATGCAGGGGAAAGGACTGAAGCTTTCTTT; CDR3aa: CSARDAGERTEAFF
abundance: medium-sized; d_gene: TRBD2; j_gene: TRBJ2-1; v_gene: TRBV19; CDR3nt: TGTGCCACCGCTCTAGCGGGGGGGGACAATGAGCAGTTCTTC; CDR3aa: CATALAGGDNEQFF
abundance: NA; d_gene: NA; j_gene: TRBJ2-1; v_gene: TRBV19; CDR3nt: TGTGGGTCTCGGCCCTCTCTCTACAATGAGCAGTTCTTC; CDR3aa: CGSRPSLYNEQFF
abundance: large; d_gene: NA; j_gene: TRBJ2-7; v_gene: TRBV2; CDR3nt: TGTGCCAGCAGAGGCCAAGGACTGGGGCAGTACTTC; CDR3aa: CASRGQGLGQYF
abundance: large; d_gene: NA; j_gene: TRBJ2-2; v_gene: TRBV29-1; CDR3nt: TGCAGCGTTGAGTTTAGGGGGGAGCTGTTTTTT; CDR3aa: CSVEFRGELFF
abundance: large; d_gene: TRBD2; j_gene: TRBJ2-5; v_gene: TRBV3-1; CDR3nt: TGTGCCAGCAGCCTGGGACTAGCGGAAGAGACCCAGTACTTC; CDR3aa: CASSLGLAEETQYF
abundance: large; d_gene: TRBD2; j_gene: TRBJ2-1; v_gene: TRBV2; CDR3nt: TGTGCCAGCAGCCCCGGGACTAGTGATTACAATGAGCAGTTCTTC; CDR3aa: CASSPGTSDYNEQFF
abundance: large; d_gene: NA; j_gene: TRBJ2-1; v_gene: TRBV3-1; CDR3nt: TGTGCCAGCAGGCCATCCGGGAGCTCCTACAATGAGCAGTTCTTC; CDR3aa: CASRPSGSSYNEQFF
abundance: medium-sized; d_gene: TRBD1; j_gene: TRBJ2-1; v_gene: TRBV29-1; CDR3nt: TGCAGCATTGCGACCAAACAGGGGGCATCCTACAATGAGCAGTTCTTC; CDR3aa: CSIATKQGASYNEQFF
abundance: medium-sized; d_gene: NA; j_gene: TRBJ2-1; v_gene: TRBV30; CDR3nt: TGTGCCTGGAGTACACTCACCTCCTACAATGAGCAGTTCTTC; CDR3aa: CAWSTLTSYNEQFF
abundance: large; d_gene: NA; j_gene: TRBJ1-1; v_gene: TRBV19; CDR3nt: TGTGCCAGTAGTATAGATCTCGGGTTCACTGAAGCTTTCTTT; CDR3aa: CASSIDLGFTEAFF
abundance: medium-sized; d_gene: TRBD2; j_gene: TRBJ2-5; v_gene: TRBV3-1; CDR3nt: TGTGCCAGCAGCCTGGGACTAGCGGAAGAGACCCAGCACTTC; CDR3aa: CASSLGLAEETQHF